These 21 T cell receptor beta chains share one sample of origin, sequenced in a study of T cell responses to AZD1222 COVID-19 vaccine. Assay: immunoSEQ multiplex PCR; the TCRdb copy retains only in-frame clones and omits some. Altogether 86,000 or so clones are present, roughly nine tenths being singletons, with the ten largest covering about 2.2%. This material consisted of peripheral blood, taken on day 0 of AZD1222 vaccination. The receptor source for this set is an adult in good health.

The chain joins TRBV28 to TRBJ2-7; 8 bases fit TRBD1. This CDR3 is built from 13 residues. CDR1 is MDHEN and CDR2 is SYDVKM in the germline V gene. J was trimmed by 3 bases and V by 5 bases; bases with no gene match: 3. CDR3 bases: TGTGCCAGCAGTCGGACAGGGTTCTACGAGCAGTACTTC. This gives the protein CASSRTGFYEQYF.

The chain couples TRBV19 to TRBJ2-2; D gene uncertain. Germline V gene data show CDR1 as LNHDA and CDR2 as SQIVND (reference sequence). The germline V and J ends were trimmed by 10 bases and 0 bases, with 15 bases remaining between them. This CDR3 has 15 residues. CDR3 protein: CATLPLGANTGELFF. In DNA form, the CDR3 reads TGTGCCACCCTTCCCCTAGGTGCGAACACCGGGGAGCTGTTTTTT.

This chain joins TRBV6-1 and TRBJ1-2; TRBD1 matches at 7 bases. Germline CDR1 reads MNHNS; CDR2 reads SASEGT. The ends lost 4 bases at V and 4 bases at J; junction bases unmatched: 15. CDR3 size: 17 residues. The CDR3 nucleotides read TGTGCCAGCAGTGGCGACACGAGACAGGGAGGAGGCTATGGCTACACCTTC. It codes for CASSGDTRQGGGYGYTF.

CDR3 loop: CASSYSGVGDNSPLHF. DNA of the CDR3: TGTGCCAGCAGTTACTCAGGGGTGGGGGATAATTCACCCCTCCACTTT. This chain connects TRBV6-5 to TRBJ1-6, with D possibly matching TRBD1 (5 bases). Trimming pared 0 bases from V and 5 bases from J, leaving 11 bases between. Germline values: CDR1 MNHEY, CDR2 SVGAGI. CDR3 length: 16 residues.

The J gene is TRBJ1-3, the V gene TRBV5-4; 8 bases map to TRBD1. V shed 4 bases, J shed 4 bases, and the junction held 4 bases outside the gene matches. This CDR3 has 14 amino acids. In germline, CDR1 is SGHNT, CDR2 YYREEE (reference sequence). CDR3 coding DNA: TGTGCCAGCAGCCGCCGGGACAGGGGAAACACCATATATTTT. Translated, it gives CASSRRDRGNTIYF.

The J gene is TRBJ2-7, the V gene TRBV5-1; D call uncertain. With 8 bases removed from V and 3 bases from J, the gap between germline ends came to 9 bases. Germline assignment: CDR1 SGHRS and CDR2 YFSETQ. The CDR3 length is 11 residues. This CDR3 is CASSVRYEQYF. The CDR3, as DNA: TGCGCCAGTTCAGTTCGCTACGAGCAGTACTTC.

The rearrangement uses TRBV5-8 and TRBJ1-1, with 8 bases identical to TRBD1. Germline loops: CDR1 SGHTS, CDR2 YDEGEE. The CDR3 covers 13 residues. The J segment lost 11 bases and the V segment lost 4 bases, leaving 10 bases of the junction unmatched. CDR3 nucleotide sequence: TGTGCCAGCAGCCTCCTTCAGGGGGCAAGGGCTTTCTTT. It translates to CASSLLQGARAFF.

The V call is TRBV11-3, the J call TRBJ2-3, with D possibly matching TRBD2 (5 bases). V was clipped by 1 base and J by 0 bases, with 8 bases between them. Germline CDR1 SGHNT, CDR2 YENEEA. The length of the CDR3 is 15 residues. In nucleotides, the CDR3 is TGTGCCAGCAGCTTAGGTGCGGGTAGCACAGATACGCAGTATTTT. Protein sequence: CASSLGAGSTDTQYF.

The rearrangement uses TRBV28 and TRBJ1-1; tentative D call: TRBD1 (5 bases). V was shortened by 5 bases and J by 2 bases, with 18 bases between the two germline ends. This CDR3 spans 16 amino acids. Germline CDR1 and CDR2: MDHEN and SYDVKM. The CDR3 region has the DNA TGTGCCAGCAGTCCTTCCGGTAGGGGTTCAAACACTGAAGCTTTCTTT. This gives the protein CASSPSGRGSNTEAFF.

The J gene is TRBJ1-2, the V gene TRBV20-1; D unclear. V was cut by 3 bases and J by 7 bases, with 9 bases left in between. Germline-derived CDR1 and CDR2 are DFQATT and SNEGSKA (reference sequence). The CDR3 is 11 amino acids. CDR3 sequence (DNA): TGCAGTGCTAGGCCCGGGGTTGGCTACACCTTC. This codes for CSARPGVGYTF.

The CDR3 protein is CASSYPGTGVQPQHF. The CDR3 nucleotides are TGTGCCAGCAGTTACCCCGGGACAGGGGTCCAGCCCCAGCATTTT. V and J are TRBV6-2 or TRBV6-3 and TRBJ1-5, with 10 positions matching TRBD1. The junction had 5 bases not matched to a gene; V was cut back by 2 bases and J by 7 bases. This CDR3 spans 15 amino acids. The germline V gene has CDR1 MNHEY and CDR2 SVGEGT.

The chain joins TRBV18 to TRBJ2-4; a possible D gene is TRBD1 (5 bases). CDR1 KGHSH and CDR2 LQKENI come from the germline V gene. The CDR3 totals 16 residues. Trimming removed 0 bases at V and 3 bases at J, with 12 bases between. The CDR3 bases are TGTGCCAGCTCACCACCGTCCAGGGTCGTCAAAAACATTCAGTACTTC. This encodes CASSPPSRVVKNIQYF.

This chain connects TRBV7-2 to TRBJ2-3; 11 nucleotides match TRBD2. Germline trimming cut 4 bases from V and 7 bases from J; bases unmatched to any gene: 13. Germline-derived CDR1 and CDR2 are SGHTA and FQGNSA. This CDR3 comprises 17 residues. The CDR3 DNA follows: TGTGCCAGCAGCTCGTGGGCTAGCGGGGGGCTTAGGTATACGCAGTATTTT. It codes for CASSSWASGGLRYTQYF.

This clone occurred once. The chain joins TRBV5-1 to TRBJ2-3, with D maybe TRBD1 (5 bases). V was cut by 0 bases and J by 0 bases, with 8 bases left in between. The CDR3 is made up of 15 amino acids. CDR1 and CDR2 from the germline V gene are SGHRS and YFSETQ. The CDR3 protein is CASSLGQSSTDTQYF. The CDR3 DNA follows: TGCGCCAGCAGCTTGGGACAGAGTAGCACAGATACGCAGTATTTT. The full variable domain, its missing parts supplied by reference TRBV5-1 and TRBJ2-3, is KAGVTQTPRYLIKTRGQQVTLSCSPISGHRSVSWYQQTPGQGLQFLFEYFSETQRNKGNFPGRFSGRQFSNSRSEMNVSTLELGDSALYLCASSLGQSSTDTQYFGPGTRLTVL.

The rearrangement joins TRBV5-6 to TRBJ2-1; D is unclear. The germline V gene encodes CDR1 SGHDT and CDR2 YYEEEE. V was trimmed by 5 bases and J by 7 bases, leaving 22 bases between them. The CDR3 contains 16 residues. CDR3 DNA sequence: TGTGCCAGCAGGTCTAATCTTGCGGCCCTGACTAATGAGCAGTTCTTC. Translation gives CASRSNLAALTNEQFF. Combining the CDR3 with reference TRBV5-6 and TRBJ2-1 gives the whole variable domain DAGVTQSPTHLIKTRGQQVTLRCSPKSGHDTVSWYQQALGQGPQFIFQYYEEEERQRGNFPDRFSGHQFPNYSSELNVNALLLGDSALYLCASRSNLAALTNEQFFGPGTRLTVL.

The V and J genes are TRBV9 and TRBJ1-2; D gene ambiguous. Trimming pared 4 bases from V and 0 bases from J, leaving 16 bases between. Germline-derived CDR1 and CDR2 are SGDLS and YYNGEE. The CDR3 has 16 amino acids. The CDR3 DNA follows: TGTGCCAGCAGCCCTACTGTGAGGAATTCTAACTATGGCTACACCTTC. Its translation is CASSPTVRNSNYGYTF.

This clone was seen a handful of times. CDR3 loop: CAWSVNEYGYTF. The CDR3 DNA sequence: TGTGCCTGGAGTGTAAATGAGTATGGCTACACCTTC. The rearrangement joins TRBV30 to TRBJ1-2; no definite D call. CDR1 GTSNPN and CDR2 SVGIG come from the germline V gene (reference sequence). This CDR3 spans 12 amino acids. V was trimmed by 0 bases and J by 5 bases, leaving 7 bases between them.

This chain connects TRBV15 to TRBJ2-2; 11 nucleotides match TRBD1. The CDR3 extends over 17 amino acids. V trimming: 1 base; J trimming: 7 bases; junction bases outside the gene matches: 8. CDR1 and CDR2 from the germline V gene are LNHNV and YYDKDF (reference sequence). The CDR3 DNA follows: TGTGCCACCAGCAGAGCCCGTTTGGGACAGGGGGACGGGGAGCTGTTTTTT. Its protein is CATSRARLGQGDGELFF.

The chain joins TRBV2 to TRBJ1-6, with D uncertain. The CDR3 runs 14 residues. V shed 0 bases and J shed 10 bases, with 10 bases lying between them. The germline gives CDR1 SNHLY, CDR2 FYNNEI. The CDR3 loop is CASSEAITYSPLHF. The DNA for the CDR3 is TGTGCCAGCAGTGAAGCCATCACATACTCACCCCTCCACTTT.

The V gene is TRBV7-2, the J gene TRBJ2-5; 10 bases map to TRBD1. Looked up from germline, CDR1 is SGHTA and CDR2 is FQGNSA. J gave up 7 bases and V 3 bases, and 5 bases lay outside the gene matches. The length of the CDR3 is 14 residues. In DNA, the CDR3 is TGTGCCAGCAGCTTCCAGACAGGGGGCGGGACCCAGTACTTC. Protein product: CASSFQTGGGTQYF.

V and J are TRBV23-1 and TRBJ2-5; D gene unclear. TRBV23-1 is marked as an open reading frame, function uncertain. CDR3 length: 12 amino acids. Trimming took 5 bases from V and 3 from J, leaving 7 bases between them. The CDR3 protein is CASSYKEETQYF. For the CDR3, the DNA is TGCGCCAGCAGTTATAAGGAAGAGACCCAGTACTTC.